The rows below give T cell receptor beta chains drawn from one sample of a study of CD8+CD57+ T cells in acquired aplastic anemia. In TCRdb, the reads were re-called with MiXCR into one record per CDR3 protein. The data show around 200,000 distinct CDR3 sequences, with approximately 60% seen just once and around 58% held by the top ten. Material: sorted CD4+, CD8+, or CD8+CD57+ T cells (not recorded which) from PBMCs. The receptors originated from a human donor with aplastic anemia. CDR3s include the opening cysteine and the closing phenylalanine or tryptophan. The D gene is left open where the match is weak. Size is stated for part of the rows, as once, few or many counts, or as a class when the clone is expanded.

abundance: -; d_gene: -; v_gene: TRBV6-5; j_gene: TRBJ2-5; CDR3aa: CASSPLGTQYF; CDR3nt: TGTGCCAGCAGTCCACTGGGGACCCAGTACTTC
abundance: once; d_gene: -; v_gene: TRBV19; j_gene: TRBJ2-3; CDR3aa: CASSIDARLTDTQYF; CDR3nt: TGTGCCAGTAGTATAGATGCTCGACTAACAGATACGCAGTATTTT
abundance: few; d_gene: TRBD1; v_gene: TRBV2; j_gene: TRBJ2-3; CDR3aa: CATRQGEGKDTQYF; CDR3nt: TGTGCCACTCGACAGGGAGAGGGTAAAGATACGCAGTATTTT
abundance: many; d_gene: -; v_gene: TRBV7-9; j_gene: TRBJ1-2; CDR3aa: CASTKTPAGLDSYGYTF; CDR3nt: TGTGCCAGCACCAAAACCCCGGCAGGGCTAGACAGCTATGGCTACACCTTC
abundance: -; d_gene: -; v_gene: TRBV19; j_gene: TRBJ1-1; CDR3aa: CASTQGPLNTEAFF; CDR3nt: TGTGCCAGTACCCAAGGACCATTAAACACTGAAGCTTTCTTT
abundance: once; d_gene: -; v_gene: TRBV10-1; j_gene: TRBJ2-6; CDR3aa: CASSESSHGGRIRSGANVLTF; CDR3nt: TGCGCCAGCAGTGAGTCGAGCCACGGGGGGCGAATCCGCTCTGGGGCCAACGTCCTGACTTTC
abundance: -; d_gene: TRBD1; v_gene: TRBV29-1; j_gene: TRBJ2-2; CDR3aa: CSVEGQGPGELFF; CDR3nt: TGCAGCGTTGAGGGACAGGGCCCCGGGGAGCTGTTTTTT
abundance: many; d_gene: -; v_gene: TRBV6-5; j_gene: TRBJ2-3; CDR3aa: CASSPGTDTQYF; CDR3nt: TGTGCCAGCAGCCCCGGGACAGATACGCAGTATTTT
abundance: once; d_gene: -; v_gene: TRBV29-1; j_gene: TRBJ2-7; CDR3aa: CSVDRDYEQYF; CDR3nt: TGCAGCGTTGATAGGGACTACGAGCAGTACTTC
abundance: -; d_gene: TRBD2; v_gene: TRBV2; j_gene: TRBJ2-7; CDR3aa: CASSSLGGGYEQYF; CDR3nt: TGTGCCAGCAGTTCCCTGGGCGGGGGTTACGAGCAGTACTTC
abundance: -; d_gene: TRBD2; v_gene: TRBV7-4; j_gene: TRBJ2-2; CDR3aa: CASSSGWIAGGPGELFF; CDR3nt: TGTGCCAGCAGCTCGGGCTGGATAGCGGGGGGGCCCGGGGAGCTGTTTTTT
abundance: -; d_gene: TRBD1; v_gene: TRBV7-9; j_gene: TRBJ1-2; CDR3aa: CASSHGTGDHGYTF; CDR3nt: TGTGCCAGCAGCCACGGAACAGGGGACCACGGCTACACCTTC
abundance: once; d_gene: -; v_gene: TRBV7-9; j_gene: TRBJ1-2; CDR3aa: CASSLEGSRGYTF; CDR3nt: TGTGCCAGCAGCTTAGAGGGGAGTAGGGGCTACACCTTC
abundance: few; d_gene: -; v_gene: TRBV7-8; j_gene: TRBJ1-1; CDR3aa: CASSLSKGAEAFF; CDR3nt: TGTGCCAGCAGCTTATCGAAGGGAGCTGAAGCTTTCTTT
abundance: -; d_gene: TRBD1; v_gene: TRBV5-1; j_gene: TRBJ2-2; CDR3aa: CASSDETGSPTGELFF; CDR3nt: TGCGCCAGCAGTGATGAGACAGGGTCACCGACCGGGGAGCTGTTTTTT
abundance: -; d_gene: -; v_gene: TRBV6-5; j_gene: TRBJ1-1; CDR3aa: CASSTTGLNTEAFF; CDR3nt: TGTGCCAGCAGTACCACAGGGCTAAACACTGAAGCTTTCTTT
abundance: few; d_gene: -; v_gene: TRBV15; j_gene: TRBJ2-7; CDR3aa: CATSEDRAYEQYF; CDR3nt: TGTGCCACCAGCGAGGACCGAGCCTACGAGCAGTACTTC
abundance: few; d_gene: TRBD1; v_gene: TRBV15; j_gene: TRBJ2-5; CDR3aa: CATSRAAGGVETQYF; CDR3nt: TGTGCCACCAGCAGAGCGGCAGGGGGCGTAGAGACCCAGTACTTC
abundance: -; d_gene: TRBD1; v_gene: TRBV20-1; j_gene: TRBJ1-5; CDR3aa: CSARDDRGFNQPQHF; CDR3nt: TGCAGTGCTAGAGATGACAGGGGTTTCAATCAGCCCCAGCATTTT
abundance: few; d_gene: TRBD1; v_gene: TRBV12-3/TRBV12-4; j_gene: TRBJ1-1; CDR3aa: CASSRTGTVAEQFF; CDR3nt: TGTGCCAGCAGCCGGACAGGGACGGTAGCTGAGCAGTTCTTT
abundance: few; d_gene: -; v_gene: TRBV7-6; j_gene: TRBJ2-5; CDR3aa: CASSSLGYQETQYF; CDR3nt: TGTGCCAGCAGCAGCTTAGGGTACCAAGAGACCCAGTACTTC
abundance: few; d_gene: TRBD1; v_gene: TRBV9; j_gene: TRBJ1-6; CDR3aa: CASSARGQGNSPLHF; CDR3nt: TGTGCCAGCAGCGCCCGGGGACAGGGAAATTCACCCCTCCACTTT
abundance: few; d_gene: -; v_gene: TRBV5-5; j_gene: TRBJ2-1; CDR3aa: CASSFDPSSYNEQFF; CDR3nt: TGTGCCAGCAGCTTTGACCCTAGCTCCTACAATGAGCAGTTCTTC
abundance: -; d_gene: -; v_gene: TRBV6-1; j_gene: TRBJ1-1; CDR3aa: CASIEGDTEAFF; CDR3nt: TGTGCCAGCATCGAAGGGGACACTGAAGCTTTCTTT
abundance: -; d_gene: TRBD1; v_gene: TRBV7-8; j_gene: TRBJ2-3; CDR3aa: CASSGRDRGRGDTQYF; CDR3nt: TGTGCCAGCAGTGGCCGGGACAGGGGGCGCGGAGATACGCAGTATTTT
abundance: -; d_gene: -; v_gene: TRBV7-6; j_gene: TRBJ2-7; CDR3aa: CASSLAGLGSSYEQYF; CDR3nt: TGTGCCAGCAGCTTAGCGGGGTTGGGGTCTTCCTACGAGCAGTACTTC
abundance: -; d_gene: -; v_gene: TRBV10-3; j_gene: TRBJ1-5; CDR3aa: CAIGYQPQHF; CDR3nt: TGTGCCATCGGGTACCAGCCCCAGCATTTT
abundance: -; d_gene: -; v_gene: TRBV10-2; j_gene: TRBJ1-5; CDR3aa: CASRTTNLGEPQHF; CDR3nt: TGCGCCAGCAGAACGACTAACCTTGGGGAGCCCCAGCATTTT
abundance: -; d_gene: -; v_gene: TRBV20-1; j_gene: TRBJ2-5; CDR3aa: CSAQERETQYF; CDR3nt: TGCAGTGCACAGGAACGCGAGACCCAGTACTTC
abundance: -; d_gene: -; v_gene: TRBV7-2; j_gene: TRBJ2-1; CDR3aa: CASSLSATLEEQFF; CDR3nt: TGTGCCAGCAGCTTGTCGGCTACCCTCGAGGAGCAGTTCTTC
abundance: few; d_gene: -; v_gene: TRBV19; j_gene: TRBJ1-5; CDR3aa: CASSIGVIPNQPQHF; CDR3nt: TGTGCCAGTAGCATCGGGGTTATCCCTAATCAGCCCCAGCATTTT
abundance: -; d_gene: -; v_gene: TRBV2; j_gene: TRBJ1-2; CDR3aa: CASSGDIGYTF; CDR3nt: TGTGCCAGCAGTGGAGATATTGGCTACACCTTC
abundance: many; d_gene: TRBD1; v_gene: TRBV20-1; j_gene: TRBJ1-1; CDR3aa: CSARQGDTEAFF; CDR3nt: TGCAGTGCTAGACAGGGGGACACTGAAGCTTTCTTT
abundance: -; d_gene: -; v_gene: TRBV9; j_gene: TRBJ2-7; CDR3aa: CASSGRAAGYEQYF; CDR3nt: TGTGCCAGCAGCGGCCGGGCGGCCGGCTACGAGCAGTACTTC
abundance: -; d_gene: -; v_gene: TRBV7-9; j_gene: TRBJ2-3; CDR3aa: CASGRNRGSTSTDTQYF; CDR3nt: TGTGCCAGCGGCCGAAATCGCGGGTCGACTTCCACAGATACGCAGTATTTT
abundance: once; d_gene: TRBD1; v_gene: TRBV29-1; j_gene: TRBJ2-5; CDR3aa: CSVEVQDREETQYF; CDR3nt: TGCAGCGTTGAGGTCCAGGACAGGGAAGAGACCCAGTACTTC
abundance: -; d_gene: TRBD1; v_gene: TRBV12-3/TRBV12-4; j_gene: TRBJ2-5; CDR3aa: CASSLGGRGQETQYF; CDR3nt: TGTGCCAGCAGCCTAGGGGGCAGGGGACAAGAGACCCAGTACTTC
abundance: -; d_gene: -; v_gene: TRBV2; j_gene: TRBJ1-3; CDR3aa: CASRAGPGSMYTIYF; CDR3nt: TGTGCCAGCAGGGCGGGACCGGGGTCCATGTACACCATATATTTT
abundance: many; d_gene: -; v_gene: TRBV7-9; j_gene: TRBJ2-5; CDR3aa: CASSSRSGSSQESQYF; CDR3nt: TGTGCCAGCAGCTCAAGATCAGGCTCTTCCCAAGAGTCCCAGTACTTC
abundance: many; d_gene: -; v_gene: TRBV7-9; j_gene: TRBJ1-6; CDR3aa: CASSPSLGGHSPLHF; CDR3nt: TGTGCCAGCAGCCCCAGCCTCGGGGGGCATTCACCCCTCCACTTT
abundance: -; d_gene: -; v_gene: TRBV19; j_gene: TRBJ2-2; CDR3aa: CASWGRQNTGELFF; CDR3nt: TGTGCCTCTTGGGGGAGACAGAACACCGGGGAGCTGTTTTTT
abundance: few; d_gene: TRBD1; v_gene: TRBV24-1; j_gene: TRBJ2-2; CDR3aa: CATSDKRPGQGYAGELFF; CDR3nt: TGTGCCACCAGTGACAAAAGACCAGGACAGGGGTATGCCGGGGAGCTGTTTTTT
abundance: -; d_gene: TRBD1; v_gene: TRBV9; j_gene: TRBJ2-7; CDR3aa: CASSGPGQGREQYF; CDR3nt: TGTGCCAGCAGCGGACCGGGACAGGGTCGCGAGCAGTACTTC
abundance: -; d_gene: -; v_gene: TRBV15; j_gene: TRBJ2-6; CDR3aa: CATSIRSGSGANVLTF; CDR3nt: TGTGCCACCAGCATAAGATCAGGCTCTGGGGCCAACGTCCTGACTTTC
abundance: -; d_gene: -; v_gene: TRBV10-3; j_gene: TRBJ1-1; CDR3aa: CAISAGDEAFF; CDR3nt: TGTGCCATCAGCGCCGGGGATGAAGCTTTCTTT
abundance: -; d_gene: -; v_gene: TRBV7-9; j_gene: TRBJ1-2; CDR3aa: CASSLWTQMLYSYTF; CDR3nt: TGTGCCAGCAGCTTATGGACCCAGATGCTCTATAGCTACACCTTC
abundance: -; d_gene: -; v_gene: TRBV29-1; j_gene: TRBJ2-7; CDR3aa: CSVEGLRGLGYEQYF; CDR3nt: TGCAGCGTTGAAGGGTTGAGGGGGTTGGGTTACGAGCAGTACTTC
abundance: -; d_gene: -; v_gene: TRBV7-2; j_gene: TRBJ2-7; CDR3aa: CASSLGFGDYEQYF; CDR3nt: TGTGCCAGCAGCTTAGGCTTCGGGGACTACGAGCAGTACTTC
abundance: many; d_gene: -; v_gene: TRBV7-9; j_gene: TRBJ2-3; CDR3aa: CASNPRSGGGVTDTQYF; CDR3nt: TGTGCCAGCAACCCACGGTCAGGGGGGGGGGTCACAGATACGCAGTATTTT
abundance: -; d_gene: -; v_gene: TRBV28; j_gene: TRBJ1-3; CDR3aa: CASSPTLTGPSGNTIYF; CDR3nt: TGTGCCAGCAGTCCGACCCTGACAGGTCCCTCTGGAAACACCATATATTTT
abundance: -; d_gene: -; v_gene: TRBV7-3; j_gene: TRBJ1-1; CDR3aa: CASSQSGVGTEASF; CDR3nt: TGTGCCAGCAGCCAATCTGGGGTGGGCACTGAAGCTTCCTTT
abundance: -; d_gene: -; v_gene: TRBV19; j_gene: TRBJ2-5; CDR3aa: CASSSGWETQYF; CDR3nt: TGTGCCAGTAGTTCAGGGTGGGAGACCCAGTACTTC
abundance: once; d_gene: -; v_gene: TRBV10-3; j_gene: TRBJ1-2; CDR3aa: CAIRLNAGGQLYGYTF; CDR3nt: TGTGCCATCAGACTAAACGCGGGTGGACAGCTCTATGGCTACACCTTC
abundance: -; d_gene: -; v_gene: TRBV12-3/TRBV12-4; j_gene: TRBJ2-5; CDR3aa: CASSQGSTQETQYF; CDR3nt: TGTGCCAGCAGCCAGGGGTCCACACAAGAGACCCAGTACTTC
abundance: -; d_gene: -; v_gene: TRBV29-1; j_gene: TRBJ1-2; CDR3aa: CSVEVGVGGTDGYTF; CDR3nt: TGCAGCGTTGAGGTGGGAGTGGGGGGTACGGATGGCTACACCTTC
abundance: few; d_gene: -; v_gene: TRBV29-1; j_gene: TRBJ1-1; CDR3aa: CSVGDAASEAFF; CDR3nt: TGCAGCGTTGGGGATGCGGCGAGTGAAGCTTTCTTT
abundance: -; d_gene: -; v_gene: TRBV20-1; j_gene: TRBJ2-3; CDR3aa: CSARDLRGALRNTQYF; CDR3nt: TGCAGTGCTAGAGATCTGCGGGGCGCCCTCAGGAATACGCAGTATTTT